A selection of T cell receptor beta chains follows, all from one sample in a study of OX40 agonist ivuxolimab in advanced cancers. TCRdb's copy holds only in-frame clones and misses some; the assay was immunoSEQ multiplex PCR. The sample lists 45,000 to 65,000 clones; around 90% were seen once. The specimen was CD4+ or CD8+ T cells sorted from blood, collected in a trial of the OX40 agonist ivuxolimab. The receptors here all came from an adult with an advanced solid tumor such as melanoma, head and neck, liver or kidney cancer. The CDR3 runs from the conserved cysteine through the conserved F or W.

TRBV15,CATSGRDSGYEQYF
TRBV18,CASSPGTAVLNTEAFF
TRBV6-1,CASSEAIGRAYEQYF
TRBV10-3,CAILSGTSVFANTGELFF
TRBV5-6,CASSLEQGAGEQYF
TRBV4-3,CASSQTLNQPQHF
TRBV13,CASSLVSGLAKDEQFF
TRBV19,CASSYPSGNTDTQYF
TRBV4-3,CASSQDGGADSEAFF
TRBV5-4,CASSSQTRNTEAFF
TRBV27,CASSPSQGLSYGYTF
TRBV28,CASSHTILGTTTGELFF
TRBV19,CASRSTGGRLTGPYNEQFF
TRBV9,CASSVARTGGDYGYTF
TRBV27,CASGLGETQYF
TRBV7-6,CASSLGPRGSNQPQHF
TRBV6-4,CASSLAGATGELFF
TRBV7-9,CATPNRGLRNTEAFF
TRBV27,CASSAILRLANTQYF
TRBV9,CASSHNRLDRGFYEQYF
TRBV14,CASSQAENYGYTF
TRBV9,CASSAGTGYEQYF
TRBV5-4,CASNQRESYNEQFF
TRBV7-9,CASSALFSYEQYF
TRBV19,CASSINEWGEQFF
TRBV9,CASSASSLPSTDTQYF
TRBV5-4,CASSLPKVGFTDTQYF
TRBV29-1,CSGQEIYNEQFF
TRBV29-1,CSVVGSYNEQFF
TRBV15,CATSSRDMPYEQYF
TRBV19,CASSIPGGSTENTEAFF
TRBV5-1,CASSLGRGRATEAFF
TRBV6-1,CASSEDPGGYGYTF
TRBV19,CASSILLAGGNYGYTF
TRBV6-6,CASMALYSGTNEKLFF
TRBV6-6,CASSYAGEQYF
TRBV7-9,CASEGNTGELFF
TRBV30,CAWSPGQVNEKLFF
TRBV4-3,CASSRYSGTGGSIEQFF
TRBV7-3,CASSLWGQGEETQYF
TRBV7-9,CASSYPASGGFNEQFF
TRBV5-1,CASSLEGGGYEQYF
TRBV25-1,CASSETLVVVSNEQFF
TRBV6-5,CASSYSTGSNQPQHF
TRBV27,CASTPRGGSYEQYF
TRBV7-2,CASSAGQGAFNEQYF
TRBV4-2,CASSQVAGGNNEQFF
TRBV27,CASSLWGRDNYGYTF
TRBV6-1,CASTRENTGELFF